Each of the 10 T cell receptor beta chains below was sequenced from the same sample in a study of shared clonotypes between healthy human individuals. TCRdb's table, derived via immunoSEQ multiplex PCR, lists solely in-frame clones and lacks some. The sample holds 2 million to 2.5 million clones, roughly 90% seen once. The material sequenced was naive CD4+ T cells from PBMCs. The subset: CD45RA+ positively selected. These receptors were obtained from a man between 18 and 29 years old in good health. Some clones in this sample may be carry-over from other donors' samples.

As for this clone: The identical CDR3 is also encoded by other nucleotide sequences in the sample. The V and J genes are TRBV9 and TRBJ1-2; D call uncertain. The germline V gene has CDR1 SGDLS and CDR2 YYNGEE. The V end lost 0 bases, the J end lost 3 bases, and 6 bases lay between the germline ends. The CDR3 is 13 residues long. The CDR3 bases are TGTGCCAGCAGCGTAGACCGAGACTATGGCTACACCTTC. Its protein product is CASSVDRDYGYTF.

The chain is built from TRBV27 and TRBJ2-1, with 8 bases fitting TRBD1. The V segment lost 5 bases and the J segment 8 bases; nucleotides outside the gene matches: 17. Germline CDR1 and CDR2: MNHEY and SMNVEV (reference sequence). This CDR3 is 17 amino acids long. In DNA form, the CDR3 reads TGTGCCAGCAGTCCGGGGCGCCGGACAGGGATGAAGTATGAGCAGTTCTTC. Translation gives CASSPGRRTGMKYEQFF.

The gene calls are TRBV10-2 and TRBJ2-1; 12 bases map to TRBD1. J was trimmed by 1 base and V by 10 bases; bases with no gene match: 8. The length of the CDR3 is 16 residues. The germline V gene encodes CDR1 WSHSY and CDR2 SAAADI. The DNA of the CDR3 is TGCGCCACTAGGGACAGGGGGCCCCAATCCTACAATGAGCAGTTCTTC. It is translated as CATRDRGPQSYNEQFF.

The chain has TRBV30 and TRBJ1-2; no clear D gene. The germline gives CDR1 GTSNPN, CDR2 SVGIG (reference sequence). The germline V and J ends were trimmed by 1 base and 4 bases, with 4 bases remaining between them. This CDR3 comprises 11 residues. The CDR3 reads CAWSDGYGYTF. For the CDR3, the DNA is TGTGCCTGGAGTGATGGCTATGGCTACACCTTC.

Remarks on this clone: At the DNA level, this CDR3 is encoded by other sequences in the same sample as well. The genes are TRBV28 and TRBJ2-1; possibly TRBD2 for D (6 bases). Germline CDR1 and CDR2: MDHEN and SYDVKM. The CDR3 is 14 amino acids. V was trimmed by 3 bases and J by 2 bases, leaving 8 bases between them. The CDR3 DNA reads as TGTGCCAGCAGTTTGACGGGAGCCTACAATGAGCAGTTCTTC. Translated: CASSLTGAYNEQFF.

This chain joins TRBV28 and TRBJ2-4; D unresolved. This CDR3 has 15 amino acids. Per germline, CDR1 MDHEN and CDR2 SYDVKM. Trimming removed 6 bases at V and 0 bases at J, with 12 bases between. In DNA form, the CDR3 reads TGTGCCAGCAGCTTCCCCGTCCCAGCCAAAAACATTCAGTACTTC. Encoded protein: CASSFPVPAKNIQYF.

V usage is TRBV14 and J usage is TRBJ2-3; 8 bases line up with TRBD1. CDR3 length: 16 amino acids. Germline CDR1 reads SGHDN; CDR2 reads FVKESK. J gave up 5 bases and V 6 bases, and 13 bases lay outside the gene matches. For the CDR3, the DNA is TGTGCCAGCAGACCCCTGGGCAGGGGGCAAAGAGATACGCAGTATTTT. It encodes CASRPLGRGQRDTQYF.

The rearrangement joins TRBV11-2 to TRBJ2-7, with a weak D call TRBD2 (7 bases). Trimming left V 5 bases short and J 4 bases short, with 18 bases between. The germline V gene encodes CDR1 SGHAT and CDR2 FQNNGV. CDR3 length: 15 amino acids. Here the CDR3 reads CASSRPGAGVYEQYF. CDR3 bases: TGTGCCAGCAGCCGGCCGGGGGCGGGAGTATACGAGCAGTACTTC.

The CDR3 spells CAWSVPGNSGNTIYF. The CDR3 DNA sequence: TGTGCCTGGAGTGTACCAGGGAACTCTGGAAACACCATATATTTT. This chain connects TRBV30 to TRBJ1-3; D perhaps matches TRBD1 (5 bases). V lost 0 bases, J lost 0 bases, and 9 bases lay in between. The CDR3 consists of 15 residues. Germline assignment: CDR1 GTSNPN and CDR2 SVGIG (reference sequence).

The J gene is TRBJ1-4, the V gene TRBV7-3; TRBD1 matches at 10 bases. The length of the CDR3 is 15 residues. The V and J ends lost 5 bases and 8 bases, in that order; junction bases with no gene match: 8. Germline V lookup: CDR1 SGHTA, CDR2 FQGTGA. In DNA, the CDR3 is TGTGCCAGCAGCACGAGACAGGGGGCGGGCGAAAAACTGTTTTTT. This translates into CASSTRQGAGEKLFF.